There are a few counts of the clone carrying this T cell receptor (beta chain). What it binds is unknown. The CDR3 extends over 15 amino acids. CDR1 and CDR2 from the germline V gene are MNHNS and SASEGT. V gave up 5 bases and J gave up 4 bases, with 14 bases separating them. These data are taken from a study of identical twins. Findings and limits, study-wide: Partly confounded zero-insertion analyses could result from invariant MAIT and iNKT cells.

A single record per CDR3 protein comes from TCRdb applying MiXCR to the 5' RACE reads. The sample holds under 300,000 distinct CDR3 sequences, 5.5% to 7.5% seen once. These records were also assigned to another study, of T cells expressing NK-cell markers.

The V and J genes are TRBV6-1 and TRBJ2-2, with D possibly TRBD1 on 6 matching bases. This clonotype originated in a woman aged 18-30 years in good health. The sample consisted of CD8+ T cells sorted from blood. The CDR3 region is CASSLQQGSTGELFF. CDR3 DNA: TGTGCCAGCAGTCTGCAACAGGGCAGCACCGGGGAGCTGTTTTTT.